Below are 27 T cell receptor beta chains sequenced from a single sample in a study of T-cell reconstitution after alpha-beta-depleted transplantation in children. For TCRbeta, the library was prepared with unique molecular identifiers. TCRdb re-called the PCR reads through MiXCR, storing one row per CDR3 protein. This table has some 600,000 distinct CDR3 sequences, approximately 12% appearing once. Sequences were derived from PBMCs, mostly from graft donor cells, sampled 360 days after TCRalphabeta/CD19-depleted stem cell transplant. Receptor source: a male patient younger than 18 who had a stem cell transplant for acute myeloid leukemia, so the T cells may come from the graft donor.

This clonotype was seen many times. The genes are TRBV5-1 and TRBJ2-1, with D perhaps matching TRBD2 (6 bases). From germline, CDR1 is SGHRS and CDR2 YFSETQ. The CDR3 consists of 11 residues. Trimming took 0 bases from V and 14 from J, leaving 9 bases between them. CDR3 residues: CASSLGGVEFF. Here the CDR3 DNA reads TGCGCCAGCAGCTTGGGGGGGGTCGAGTTCTTC.

The gene calls are TRBV4-3 and TRBJ2-7; the D call may be TRBD1 or TRBD2 (5 bases each). Germline CDR1 reads LGHNA; CDR2 reads YSLEER. This CDR3 contains 15 residues. With 4 bases removed from V and 8 bases from J, the gap between germline ends came to 21 bases. In nucleotides, the CDR3 is TGCGCCAGCAGCCTCAAGGCGTCTGGGGACGGGCAGCAGTACTTC. It encodes CASSLKASGDGQQYF.

This clonotype was counted many times. The V gene is TRBV6-5, the J gene TRBJ2-2; D tentatively fits TRBD1 or TRBD2 (5 bases each). V was clipped by 7 bases and J by 4 bases, with 16 bases between them. This CDR3 comprises 15 residues. Germline V gene lookup returns CDR1 MNHEY and CDR2 SVGAGI. This CDR3 reads CASITTSGPTGELFF. CDR3 in DNA: TGTGCCAGCATTACCACCTCGGGACCCACCGGGGAGCTGTTTTTT.

The chain joins TRBV28 to TRBJ2-5; tentative D call: TRBD1 (6 bases). The germline CDR1 and CDR2 sequences are MDHEN and SYDVKM. CDR3 length equals 15 residues. V dropped 4 bases and J dropped 1 base, with 13 bases sitting between them. CDR3 loop: CASSWTVGIQETQYF. The DNA of the CDR3 is TGTGCCAGCAGTTGGACAGTTGGGATCCAAGAGACCCAGTACTTC.

The table lists this clonotype with a count of one. The chain links TRBV6-2 or TRBV6-3 to TRBJ2-7; 7 bases are shared with TRBD2. J gave up 5 bases and V 4 bases, and 11 bases lay outside the gene matches. The CDR3 runs to 15 residues. CDR1 is MNHEY, CDR2 SVGEGT, per germline. CDR3 nucleotide sequence: TGTGCCAGCAGTTTACGAGCGGGAAGTAACCACGAGCAGTACTTC. This gives the protein CASSLRAGSNHEQYF.

This clonotype turned up a few times. This sequence joins TRBV5-1 and TRBJ1-5; D is undetermined. The CDR3 is 15 residues long. The germline gives CDR1 SGHRS, CDR2 YFSETQ. The V end was cut by 5 bases, the J end by 4 bases, with 16 bases between. The CDR3 nucleotides read TGCGCCAGCAGATACGCGATGGGTTCTAATCAGCCCCAGCATTTT. Amino acids: CASRYAMGSNQPQHF.

This clonotype was seen a few times. This sequence joins TRBV20-1 and TRBJ2-7, with no clear D. Germline V gene lookup returns CDR1 DFQATT and CDR2 SNEGSKA (reference sequence). The CDR3 totals 10 residues. Trimming took 5 bases from V and 5 from J, leaving 7 bases between them. The CDR3 sequence is CSARSNEQYF. CDR3 sequence (DNA): TGCAGTGCTCGAAGTAACGAGCAGTACTTC.

V and J are TRBV5-1 and TRBJ2-2; D remains unclear. Germline CDR1 reads SGHRS; CDR2 reads YFSETQ. CDR3 size: 20 residues. V lost 0 bases and J lost 0, with 21 bases in between. As DNA, the CDR3 is TGCGCCAGCAGCTTGGCTCCACTTGGCAGGCGAACCTCGAACACCGGGGAGCTGTTTTTT. This sequence encodes CASSLAPLGRRTSNTGELFF.

The rearrangement uses TRBV6-2 or TRBV6-3 and TRBJ1-1; the D gene is possibly TRBD1 (5 bases). From germline, CDR1 is MNHEY and CDR2 SVGEGT. Trimming took off 0 bases at V and 5 bases at J, with 16 bases between the two ends. The CDR3 loop spans 16 amino acids. CDR3 DNA: TGTGCCAGCAGTTACTCGACAGAAAAACTCGAGACTGAAGCTTTCTTT. Translated, it gives CASSYSTEKLETEAFF.

This clonotype appeared a few times. The V call is TRBV11-2, the J call TRBJ2-7, with D perhaps matching TRBD1 (6 bases). Germline CDR1 reads SGHAT; CDR2 reads FQNNGV. This CDR3 is 14 amino acids long. V was shortened by 3 bases and J by 1 base, with 10 bases between the two germline ends. CDR3 in DNA: TGTGCCAGCAGCTTCTTCACAGGGTCCTACGAGCAGTACTTC. Protein: CASSFFTGSYEQYF. Using reference TRBV11-2 and TRBJ2-7 for the parts outside the CDR3, the full variable domain is EAGVAQSPRYKIIEKRQSVAFWCNPISGHATLYWYQQILGQGPKLLIQFQNNGVVDDSQLPKDRFSAERLKGVDSTLKIQPAKLEDSAVYLCASSFFTGSYEQYFGPGTRLTVT.

This clonotype came up a few times. This sequence joins TRBV7-3 and TRBJ2-4; TRBD2 matches at 11 bases. CDR1 is SGHTA and CDR2 is FQGTGA in the germline V gene. Trimming at V came to 2 bases and at J to 9 bases, leaving 6 bases not matched to a gene. The CDR3 consists of 15 residues. The CDR3 loop is CASSLALAGEGIQYF. The CDR3 nucleotides read TGTGCCAGCAGCTTAGCACTAGCGGGAGAGGGCATTCAGTACTTC.

This clonotype has a handful of counts. The chain recombines TRBV11-2 with TRBJ2-1; 7 bases are a match to TRBD2. The CDR3 covers 14 residues. CDR1 and CDR2 from the germline V gene are SGHAT and FQNNGV. Losses at the gene ends were 3 bases for V and 8 bases for J; bases not matched to a gene: 7. The CDR3 DNA reads TGTGCCAGCAGCTTGGGACTGGGAGGGCATGAGCAGTTCTTC. Residues: CASSLGLGGHEQFF. Full variable domain (missing parts from reference TRBV11-2 and TRBJ2-1): EAGVAQSPRYKIIEKRQSVAFWCNPISGHATLYWYQQILGQGPKLLIQFQNNGVVDDSQLPKDRFSAERLKGVDSTLKIQPAKLEDSAVYLCASSLGLGGHEQFFGPGTRLTVL.

This clonotype was found a few times. The genes are TRBV6-2 or TRBV6-3 and TRBJ1-3, with TRBD1 identical over 7 bases. V lost 7 bases to trimming and J lost 0 bases; unmatched junction nucleotides: 9. Germline V gives CDR1 MNHEY, CDR2 SVGEGT. The CDR3 length is 16 residues. The CDR3 bases are TGTGCCAGCACCGCGACAGGGCACGGCTCTGGAAACACCATATATTTT. Translation gives CASTATGHGSGNTIYF.

This clonotype showed up many times. This chain links TRBV7-2 with TRBJ2-7; the D is unclear. CDR3 length: 13 amino acids. V lost 6 bases, J lost 2 bases, and 11 bases lay in between. Per the germline V gene, CDR1 is SGHTA and CDR2 is FQGNSA. CDR3 nucleotide sequence: TGTGCCAGCAGTCTTGACTTTACCTACGAGCAGTACTTC. This gives the protein CASSLDFTYEQYF.

The chain employs TRBV27 and TRBJ2-7; 10 positions agree with TRBD2. Trimming removed 2 bases from V and 5 bases from J; junction bases left unmatched: 3. The CDR3 has 14 amino acids. From germline, CDR1 is MNHEY and CDR2 SMNVEV (reference sequence). CDR3 region: CASSLLAGVHEQYF. As DNA, the CDR3 is TGTGCCAGCAGTTTACTAGCGGGAGTCCACGAGCAGTACTTC.

The rearrangement links TRBV18 to TRBJ2-3; D unclear. CDR3 length equals 15 residues. The V and J ends lost 2 bases and 2 bases respectively, with 11 bases between them. CDR1 and CDR2 (germline): KGHSH, LQKENI. CDR3 nucleotides: TGTGCCAGCTCACCAGAGTCTGGGATCACAGATACGCAGTATTTT. Translating gives CASSPESGITDTQYF.

This clonotype was seen more than once but under ten times. This chain connects TRBV5-6 to TRBJ2-1, with D tentatively TRBD1 or TRBD2 (6 bases each). CDR3 length: 12 amino acids. V lost 2 bases and J 12 bases, leaving 12 bases between the germline ends. In germline, CDR1 is SGHDT, CDR2 YYEEEE. CDR3 region: CASSFRGRGQFF. The CDR3 DNA follows: TGTGCCAGCAGCTTCCGGGGGCGAGGGCAGTTCTTC. Variable domain in full (rest from reference TRBV5-6 and TRBJ2-1): DAGVTQSPTHLIKTRGQQVTLRCSPKSGHDTVSWYQQALGQGPQFIFQYYEEEERQRGNFPDRFSGHQFPNYSSELNVNALLLGDSALYLCASSFRGRGQFFGPGTRLTVL.

This clonotype turned up a few times. V is TRBV24-1 and J is TRBJ2-6, with D hard to call. The V end lost 1 base, the J end lost 0 bases, and 6 bases lay between the germline ends. CDR1 and CDR2 (germline): KGHDR, SFDVKD. The length of the CDR3 is 16 residues. The CDR3 spells CATSDLASSGANVLTF. CDR3 sequence (DNA): TGTGCCACCAGTGATTTAGCATCCTCTGGGGCCAACGTCCTGACTTTC.

This clonotype was found many times. The CDR3 coding sequence is TGTGCCAGCAGCCCTCAGAGGGGGCGGACTGAAGCTTTCTTT. It specifies CASSPQRGRTEAFF. J is TRBJ1-1 and V is TRBV7-9, with 7 bases fitting TRBD1. The V and J ends lost 5 bases and 5 bases, in that order; junction bases with no gene match: 8. The CDR3 extends over 14 amino acids. Germline V gene data show CDR1 as SEHNR and CDR2 as FQNEAQ (reference sequence).

The CDR3 reads CVTGANEKLFF. The CDR3 DNA is TGCGTCACAGGGGCTAATGAAAAACTGTTTTTT. This rearrangement joins TRBV29-1 to TRBJ1-4; 7 positions match TRBD1. The CDR3 runs to 11 residues. Germline V gene data show CDR1 as SQVTM and CDR2 as ANQGSEA.

The rearrangement joins TRBV20-1 to TRBJ2-1, with 9 nucleotides matching TRBD2. With V trimmed by 6 bases and J by 4 bases, 10 bases remained unmatched. Germline CDR1 and CDR2: DFQATT and SNEGSKA (reference sequence). The CDR3 has 15 residues. CDR3 in amino acids: CSARPLAGIYNEQFF. CDR3 sequence (DNA): TGCAGTGCCCGCCCCCTAGCGGGGATTTACAATGAGCAGTTCTTC.

The count of this clonotype is one. This chain links TRBV12-3 or TRBV12-4 with TRBJ2-1; no reliable D call. This CDR3 has 11 amino acids. The V end was cut by 4 bases, the J end by 8 bases, with 6 bases between. The CDR3 loop is CASSYFHEQFF. CDR3 DNA sequence: TGTGCCAGCAGTTACTTTCATGAGCAGTTCTTC.

This clonotype was seen a handful of times. The CDR3 region has the DNA TGTGCCAGCAGTTTTGGTTTCTACGAGCAGTACTTC. Its protein product is CASSFGFYEQYF. The chain uses TRBV28 and TRBJ2-7, with no clear D. Germline V gene data show CDR1 as MDHEN and CDR2 as SYDVKM. CDR3 length: 12 amino acids. Trimming pared 3 bases from V and 3 bases from J, leaving 6 bases between.

The sample holds many counts of this clonotype. This CDR3 reads CASRPPGPGTDTQYF. Written as DNA, the CDR3 is TGTGCCAGCAGGCCCCCGGGACCGGGCACAGATACGCAGTATTTT. The chain has TRBV28 and TRBJ2-3; either TRBD1 or TRBD2 may supply D (5 bases each). V dropped 6 bases and J dropped 1 base, with 14 bases sitting between them. CDR1 MDHEN and CDR2 SYDVKM come from the germline V gene. The CDR3 is made up of 15 amino acids.

This clonotype was counted between two and nine times. This chain joins TRBV20-1 and TRBJ1-2; a weak D match, TRBD1 (6 bases). The length of the CDR3 is 15 residues. V was trimmed by 0 bases and J by 4 bases, leaving 15 bases between them. CDR1 DFQATT and CDR2 SNEGSKA come from the germline V gene (reference sequence). The DNA for the CDR3 is TGCAGTGCTAGAGAAACTCCGGGACACGCCTATGGCTACACCTTC. Protein product: CSARETPGHAYGYTF.

This clonotype has only a few counts. The rearrangement links TRBV11-3 to TRBJ2-5, with 12 positions matching TRBD2. The CDR3 runs to 15 residues. Germline lookup yields CDR1 SGHNT and CDR2 YENEEA. V lost 5 bases to trimming and J lost 5 bases; unmatched junction nucleotides: 6. The CDR3 bases are TGTGCCAGCAGCCCGAGACTAGCGGGAGTGGAGACCCAGTACTTC. Translation: CASSPRLAGVETQYF.

This clonotype was detected a few times. This chain links TRBV20-1 with TRBJ2-1; D is undetermined. Germline V gene data show CDR1 as DFQATT and CDR2 as SNEGSKA (reference sequence). Trimming removed 3 bases from V and 4 bases from J, with 13 bases in between. The CDR3 spans 14 residues. The CDR3 DNA follows: TGCAGTGCTAGTGGAGCAGGACCTTACAATGAGCAGTTCTTC. Its protein is CSASGAGPYNEQFF.